This entry lists 30 T cell receptor beta chains sequenced from one sample in a study of lymphopenia after photon versus proton radiotherapy. Profiling relied on immunoSEQ multiplex PCR, and the TCRdb table lists in-frame clones only, not all of them. The sample has tens of thousands of clones, roughly 93% seen once. The sequenced sample was peripheral blood, obtained from a patient treated with photon-based radiotherapy. Source of these receptors: a woman in her seventies with pancreatic cancer.

The chain joins TRBV19 to TRBJ1-5; D is ambiguous. Germline CDR1 is LNHDA and CDR2 is SQIVND (reference sequence). The CDR3 has 13 residues. Trimming took off 5 bases at V and 7 bases at J, with 12 bases between the two ends. The CDR3 region is CASSFPGAQPQHF. CDR3 bases: TGTGCCAGTAGTTTCCCAGGAGCCCAGCCCCAGCATTTT.

The genes are TRBV4-1 and TRBJ2-1; 8 bases line up with TRBD2. Germline values: CDR1 MGHRA, CDR2 YSYEKL. J was trimmed by 5 bases and V by 6 bases; bases with no gene match: 9. CDR3 length: 15 amino acids. CDR3 DNA: TGCGCCAGCAGTTTAACCGGGACTAGTAACAATGAGCAGTTCTTC. Translating it yields CASSLTGTSNNEQFF.

The chain combines TRBV5-1 with TRBJ1-5; D remains ambiguous. Trimming took 0 bases from V and 4 from J, leaving 8 bases between them. The germline V gene has CDR1 SGHRS and CDR2 YFSETQ. The CDR3 sequence is 14 residues long. The CDR3 nucleotides read TGCGCCAGCAGCTTGGAACCACTTAATCAGCCCCAGCATTTT. It specifies CASSLEPLNQPQHF.

This chain links TRBV7-2 with TRBJ2-2; TRBD1 is a possible D gene (6 bases). V lost 5 bases and J 7 bases, leaving 17 bases between the germline ends. This CDR3 comprises 15 residues. From germline, CDR1 is SGHTA and CDR2 FQGNSA. The CDR3 DNA is TGTGCCAGCAGCCCCTGGGGGCGGGCTCTCGGGGAGCTGTTTTTT. Residues: CASSPWGRALGELFF.

The J gene is TRBJ1-1, the V gene TRBV27, with 8 nucleotides matching TRBD1. Germline V gene data show CDR1 as MNHEY and CDR2 as SMNVEV (reference sequence). The trim removed 7 bases at V and 5 bases at J, leaving 15 bases unmatched. The CDR3 covers 16 residues. CDR3: CASTNAFRGQGTEAFF. For the CDR3, the DNA is TGTGCCAGCACCAACGCCTTCAGGGGGCAGGGGACTGAAGCTTTCTTT.

This clone was observed a few times. The chain links TRBV15 to TRBJ1-4; TRBD1 matches at 7 bases. Germline V CDR1 and CDR2: LNHNV, YYDKDF (reference sequence). The CDR3 contains 15 residues. V dropped 2 bases and J dropped 5; count of bases not matched to a gene: 5. CDR3 coding DNA: TGTGCCACCAGCAGAAGACAGGGCGGGAATGAAAAACTGTTTTTT. It translates to CATSRRQGGNEKLFF.

The rearrangement links TRBV6-1 to TRBJ2-7; D may be TRBD2 (6 bases). Germline CDR1 MNHNS, CDR2 SASEGT. The V and J ends lost 11 bases and 0 bases respectively, with 8 bases between them. CDR3 length: 11 amino acids. Here the CDR3 DNA reads TGTGCCGGGGGGAGCTCCTACGAGCAGTACTTC. Protein sequence: CAGGSSYEQYF.

This rearrangement joins TRBV7-9 to TRBJ2-1; no firm D call. Germline CDR1 SEHNR, CDR2 FQNEAQ (reference sequence). The V end lost 4 bases, the J end lost 1 base, and 5 bases lay between the germline ends. The CDR3 loop spans 13 amino acids. The CDR3: CASSWLSYNEQFF. CDR3 coding DNA: TGTGCCAGCAGCTGGCTGTCCTACAATGAGCAGTTCTTC.

The chain is built from TRBV28 and TRBJ2-1; 11 bases fit TRBD1. The CDR3 covers 15 residues. Germline V gives CDR1 MDHEN, CDR2 SYDVKM. J lost 8 bases, V lost 6 bases, and 9 bases had no gene match. The CDR3 DNA follows: TGTGCCAGCAGCGAACTCCGGGACAGGGGGTATGAGCAGTTCTTC. It yields the protein CASSELRDRGYEQFF. The full variable domain, its missing parts supplied by reference TRBV28 and TRBJ2-1, is DVKVTQSSRYLVKRTGEKVFLECVQDMDHENMFWYRQDPGLGLRLIYFSYDVKMKEKGDIPEGYSVSREKKERFSLILESASTNQTSMYLCASSELRDRGYEQFFGPGTRLTVL.

The J gene is TRBJ2-7, the V gene TRBV6-5; D is uncertain. The germline V gene has CDR1 MNHEY and CDR2 SVGAGI. Trimming stripped 0 bases from V and 5 bases from J, with 8 bases between. The CDR3 consists of 13 residues. Here the CDR3 reads CASSYSSPHEQYF. CDR3 sequence (DNA): TGTGCCAGCAGTTACTCGAGTCCTCACGAGCAGTACTTC.

The rearrangement links TRBV5-4 to TRBJ2-1, with a tentative D call TRBD1 (6 bases). The germline V gene encodes CDR1 SGHNT and CDR2 YYREEE (reference sequence). The CDR3 has 15 residues. The V end lost 3 bases, the J end lost 5 bases, and 15 bases lay between the germline ends. As DNA, the CDR3 is TGTGCCAGCAGCTCTCAGGGGCCGGTCAACAATGAGCAGTTCTTC. Its protein product is CASSSQGPVNNEQFF. Complete variable domain (other parts from reference TRBV5-4 and TRBJ2-1): ETGVTQSPTHLIKTRGQQVTLRCSSQSGHNTVSWYQQALGQGPQFIFQYYREEENGRGNFPPRFSGLQFPNYSSELNVNALELDDSALYLCASSSQGPVNNEQFFGPGTRLTVL.

V is TRBV9 and J is TRBJ1-5; D gene uncertain. This CDR3 has 15 residues. The germline V gene has CDR1 SGDLS and CDR2 YYNGEE. Between the trimmed V and J ends, which lost 3 bases and 5 bases, there was a span of 15 bases. The CDR3 DNA is TGTGCCAGCAGCGCCTCGGCCACCCAGGATCAGCCCCAGCATTTT. Protein sequence: CASSASATQDQPQHF.

This chain joins TRBV9 and TRBJ2-3, with D hard to call. The V end lost 4 bases, the J end lost 10 bases, and 13 bases lay between the germline ends. Per germline, CDR1 SGDLS and CDR2 YYNGEE. The CDR3 is 12 amino acids. Here the CDR3 reads CASSFGPGPQYF. Here the CDR3 DNA reads TGTGCCAGCAGCTTCGGCCCGGGCCCGCAGTATTTT. The entire variable domain, with the rest obtained from reference TRBV9 and TRBJ2-3, is as follows: DSGVTQTPKHLITATGQRVTLRCSPRSGDLSVYWYQQSLDQGLQFLIQYYNGEERAKGNILERFSAQQFPDLHSELNLSSLELGDSALYFCASSFGPGPQYFGPGTRLTVL.

The chain joins TRBV4-2 to TRBJ2-3; 7 bases match TRBD2. Germline V lookup: CDR1 LGHNA, CDR2 YNFKEQ. J was trimmed by 0 bases and V by 4 bases; bases with no gene match: 4. The CDR3 runs to 15 residues. The CDR3 protein is CASSRVAGSTDTQYF. The CDR3 DNA reads as TGTGCCAGCAGCCGAGTAGCGGGCAGCACAGATACGCAGTATTTT.

This clone is a singleton in its sample. This chain connects TRBV18 to TRBJ1-2; D remains ambiguous. Deletions cut 2 bases from V and 2 bases from J, with 9 bases between. This CDR3 comprises 14 residues. CDR1 KGHSH and CDR2 LQKENI come from the germline V gene. In DNA form, the CDR3 reads TGTGCCAGCTCACCAACAGAGTCCAACTATGGCTACACCTTC. Translated, it gives CASSPTESNYGYTF.

For the CDR3, the DNA is TGTGCCTGGAGTGTACAGGATCGCATTAAGACCCAGTACTTC. It is translated as CAWSVQDRIKTQYF. The chain recombines TRBV30 with TRBJ2-5; D possibly corresponds to TRBD1 (5 bases). The CDR3 length is 14 residues. The V gene lost 0 bases and the J gene lost 6 bases, with 14 bases spanning the gap. The germline V gene encodes CDR1 GTSNPN and CDR2 SVGIG (reference sequence).

The gene calls are TRBV7-9 and TRBJ2-7; 11 bases are shared with TRBD1. V dropped 5 bases and J dropped 2; count of bases not matched to a gene: 5. The CDR3 is made up of 15 amino acids. Per the germline V gene, CDR1 is SEHNR and CDR2 is FQNEAQ (reference sequence). The CDR3 DNA follows: TGTGCCAGCAGCCAAGGACAGGGGGCAACCTACGAGCAGTACTTC. Translated: CASSQGQGATYEQYF.

V gene TRBV5-6 combines with J gene TRBJ2-5; D gene ambiguous. This CDR3 contains 14 residues. V lost 4 bases to trimming and J lost 0 bases, with 10 bases between them. Germline assignment: CDR1 SGHDT and CDR2 YYEEEE. The CDR3 loop is CASSLDRYQETQYF. As DNA, the CDR3 is TGTGCCAGCAGCCTTGACCGGTACCAAGAGACCCAGTACTTC.

V gene TRBV5-3 combines with J gene TRBJ2-6; D remains unclear. TRBV5-3 has ORF status, its function being uncertain. The CDR3 covers 12 residues. The V and J ends lost 7 bases and 4 bases respectively, with 6 bases between them. The CDR3 DNA is TGTGCCAGACAATGGGGGGCCAACGTCCTGACTTTC. As protein: CARQWGANVLTF.

The chain links TRBV27 to TRBJ2-3; D ambiguous. CDR3 length: 13 amino acids. The germline gives CDR1 MNHEY, CDR2 SMNVEV (reference sequence). Trimming pared 3 bases from V and 3 bases from J, leaving 7 bases between. The CDR3 bases are TGTGCCAGCAGTTTCCTTGGTACAGATACGCAGTATTTT. It is translated as CASSFLGTDTQYF.

The chain carries TRBV5-8 and TRBJ1-5; D possibly corresponds to TRBD1 (5 bases). V lost 1 base and J 1 base, leaving 15 bases between the germline ends. CDR3 length: 17 amino acids. Germline V CDR1 and CDR2: SGHTS, YDEGEE. This chain's CDR3 is CASSLRLRVLSNQPQHF. The CDR3 region has the DNA TGTGCCAGCAGCTTGAGGCTCAGGGTATTAAGCAATCAGCCCCAGCATTTT.

V gene TRBV19 combines with J gene TRBJ1-5; 8 nucleotides align to TRBD1. This CDR3 has 12 amino acids. J gave up 7 bases and V 10 bases, and 6 bases lay outside the gene matches. The germline V gene has CDR1 LNHDA and CDR2 SQIVND (reference sequence). CDR3 sequence (DNA): TGTGCCACGGACAGGGTGGGACAGCCCCAGCATTTT. Its protein product is CATDRVGQPQHF.

The rearrangement uses TRBV28 and TRBJ1-2; 8 nucleotides match TRBD1. Germline V lookup: CDR1 MDHEN, CDR2 SYDVKM. Trimming cost V 2 bases and J 8 bases; bases outside gene matches: 13. The CDR3 contains 16 residues. This chain's CDR3 is CASSLEALGTGRGYTF. Here the CDR3 DNA reads TGTGCCAGCAGTTTAGAGGCTTTGGGGACAGGACGGGGCTACACCTTC.

This chain joins TRBV7-9 and TRBJ2-3, with TRBD2 as a possible D gene (6 bases). V was pared by 1 base and J by 0 bases, with 11 bases between. Germline loops: CDR1 SEHNR, CDR2 FQNEAQ (reference sequence). The CDR3 totals 16 residues. CDR3 sequence: CASSLGPAGSTDTQYF. The CDR3 DNA sequence: TGTGCCAGCAGCTTAGGGCCCGCGGGGAGCACAGATACGCAGTATTTT.

The chain employs TRBV10-3 and TRBJ1-5; a weak D match, TRBD1 (6 bases). Trimming removed 8 bases at V and 1 base at J, with 9 bases between. This CDR3 is 13 amino acids long. Germline assignment: CDR1 ENHRY and CDR2 SYGVKD. The CDR3 reads CAIGQQSNQPQHF. CDR3 nucleotides: TGTGCCATCGGACAGCAAAGCAATCAGCCCCAGCATTTT.

The V gene is TRBV5-8, the J gene TRBJ2-3, with 7 bases lining up with TRBD1. This CDR3 comprises 16 residues. The V gene's germline CDR1 is SGHTS and CDR2 YDEGEE. The V segment lost 1 base and the J segment 2 bases; nucleotides outside the gene matches: 7. DNA for the CDR3: TGTGCCAGCAGCTTGTTTGGACAGGCCTACACAGATACGCAGTATTTT. It encodes CASSLFGQAYTDTQYF.

The chain couples TRBV6-5 to TRBJ1-5; D is unresolved. Per germline, CDR1 MNHEY and CDR2 SVGAGI. Between the trimmed V and J ends, which lost 8 bases and 5 bases, there was a span of 19 bases. The CDR3 sequence is 15 residues long. CDR3 nucleotides: TGTGCCAGCCTAAACCGACCTGGAGGATATCAGCCCCAGCATTTT. Amino acids: CASLNRPGGYQPQHF.

The genes are TRBV19 and TRBJ1-4, with a weak D call TRBD1 (5 bases). The CDR3 runs 15 residues. Between the trimmed V and J ends, which lost 3 bases and 0 bases, there was a span of 8 bases. Germline-derived CDR1 and CDR2 are LNHDA and SQIVND (reference sequence). This CDR3 is CASSIRGATNEKLFF. CDR3 nucleotide sequence: TGTGCCAGTAGTATCCGGGGCGCAACTAATGAAAAACTGTTTTTT.

This CDR3 reads CASSIHTQGTRNAFF. CDR3 coding DNA: TGTGCCAGTAGTATACATACTCAGGGAACGAGGAATGCTTTCTTT. The chain uses TRBV19 and TRBJ1-1; a weak D match, TRBD1 (5 bases). V was shortened by 2 bases and J by 11 bases, with 21 bases between the two germline ends. Germline V lookup: CDR1 LNHDA, CDR2 SQIVND (reference sequence). This CDR3 spans 15 amino acids.

The V gene is TRBV6-6, the J gene TRBJ1-2; D is perhaps TRBD1 (6 bases). Between the trimmed V and J ends, which lost 6 bases and 1 base, there was a span of 9 bases. This CDR3 comprises 13 residues. Germline assignment: CDR1 MNHNY and CDR2 SVGAGI (reference sequence). The CDR3 spells CASSQQGNYGYTF. The CDR3 coding sequence is TGTGCCAGCAGCCAACAGGGTAACTATGGCTACACCTTC.